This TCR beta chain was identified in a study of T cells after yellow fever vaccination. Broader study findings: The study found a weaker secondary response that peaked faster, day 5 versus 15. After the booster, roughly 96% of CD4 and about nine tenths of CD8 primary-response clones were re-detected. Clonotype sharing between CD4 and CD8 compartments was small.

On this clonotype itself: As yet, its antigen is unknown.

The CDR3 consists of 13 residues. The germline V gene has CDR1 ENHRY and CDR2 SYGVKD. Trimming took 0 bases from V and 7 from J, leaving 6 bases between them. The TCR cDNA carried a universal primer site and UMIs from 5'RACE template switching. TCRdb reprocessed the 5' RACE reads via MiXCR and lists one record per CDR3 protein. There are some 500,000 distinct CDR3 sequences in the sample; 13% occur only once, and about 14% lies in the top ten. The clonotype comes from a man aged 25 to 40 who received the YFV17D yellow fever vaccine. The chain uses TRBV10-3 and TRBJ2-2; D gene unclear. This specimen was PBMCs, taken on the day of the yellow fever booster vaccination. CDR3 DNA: TGTGCCATCAGTGAGTCTCCGGGCGGGGAGCTGTTTTTT. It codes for CAISESPGGELFF.